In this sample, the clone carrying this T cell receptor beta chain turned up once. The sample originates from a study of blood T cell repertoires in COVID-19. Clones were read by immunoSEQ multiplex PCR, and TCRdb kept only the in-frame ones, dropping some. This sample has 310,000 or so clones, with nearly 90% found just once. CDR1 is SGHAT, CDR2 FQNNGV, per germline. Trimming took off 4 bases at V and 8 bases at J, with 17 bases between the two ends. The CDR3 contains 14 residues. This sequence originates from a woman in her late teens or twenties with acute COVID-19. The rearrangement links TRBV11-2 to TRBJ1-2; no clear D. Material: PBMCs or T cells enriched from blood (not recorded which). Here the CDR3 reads CASSSVRESKGYTF. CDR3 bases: TGTGCCAGCAGCTCAGTTCGGGAATCGAAAGGCTACACCTTC.